This TCR beta chain was sequenced for a study of cytomegalovirus exposure and HLA in healthy donors. The PCR ran on 60 Vbeta and 13 Jbeta primers. TCRdb's copy holds only in-frame clones and misses some; the assay was immunoSEQ multiplex PCR. Of 150,000 to 200,000 clones in the sample, about 75% were seen once. Deletions cut 3 bases from V and 0 bases from J, with 8 bases between. This CDR3 contains 14 residues. CDR1 is MGHDK and CDR2 is SYGVNS in the germline V gene. This chain links TRBV25-1 with TRBJ2-5, with D hard to call. This TCR was sampled from a male donor in good health and CMV-seronegative. Material: PBMCs. In DNA form, the CDR3 reads TGTGCCAGCAGTGACGACACGTACCAAGAGACCCAGTACTTC. As protein: CASSDDTYQETQYF.